This T cell receptor (beta chain) was sequenced for a study of T cell changes during pregnancy in multiple sclerosis. This table comes from immunoSEQ multiplex PCR, and its TCRdb copy is limited to in-frame clones, with some not included. The table includes some 62,000 clones, 92% detected once. Germline CDR1 SGHVS, CDR2 FQNEAQ. J was trimmed by 7 bases and V by 3 bases; bases with no gene match: 5. The CDR3 has 14 amino acids. The chain links TRBV7-8 to TRBJ2-1; TRBD1 matches at 8 bases. This sequence originates from a female donor in good health, enrolled as a control in a pregnancy study. The sample consisted of peripheral blood, taken in the second trimester of pregnancy. The CDR3 coding sequence is TGTGCCAGCAGCTTCCGGGACAGGTCAAATGAGCAGTTCTTC. Protein product: CASSFRDRSNEQFF.